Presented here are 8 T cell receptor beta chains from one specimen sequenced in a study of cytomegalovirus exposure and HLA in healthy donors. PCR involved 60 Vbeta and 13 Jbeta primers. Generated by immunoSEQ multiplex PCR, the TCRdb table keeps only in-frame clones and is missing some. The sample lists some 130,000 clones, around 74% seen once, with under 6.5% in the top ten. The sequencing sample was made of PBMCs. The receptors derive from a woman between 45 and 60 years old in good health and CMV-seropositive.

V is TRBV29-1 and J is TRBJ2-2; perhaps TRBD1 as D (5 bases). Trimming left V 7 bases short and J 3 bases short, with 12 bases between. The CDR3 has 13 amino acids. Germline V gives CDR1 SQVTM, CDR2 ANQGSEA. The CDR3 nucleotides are TGCAGCGCTGTGGACACCTACACCGGGGAGCTGTTTTTT. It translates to CSAVDTYTGELFF.

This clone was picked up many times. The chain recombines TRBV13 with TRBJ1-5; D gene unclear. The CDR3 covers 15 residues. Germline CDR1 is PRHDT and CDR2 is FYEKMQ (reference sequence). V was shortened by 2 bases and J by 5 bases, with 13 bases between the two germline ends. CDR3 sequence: CASSLRVALDQPQHF. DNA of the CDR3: TGTGCCAGCAGCTTACGGGTAGCCTTAGATCAGCCCCAGCATTTT.

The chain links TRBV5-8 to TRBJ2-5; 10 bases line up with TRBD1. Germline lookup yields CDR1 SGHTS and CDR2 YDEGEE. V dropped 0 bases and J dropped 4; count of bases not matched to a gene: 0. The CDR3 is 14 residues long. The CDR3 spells CASSLGTGGETQYF. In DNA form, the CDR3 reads TGTGCCAGCAGCTTGGGGACAGGGGGAGAGACCCAGTACTTC.

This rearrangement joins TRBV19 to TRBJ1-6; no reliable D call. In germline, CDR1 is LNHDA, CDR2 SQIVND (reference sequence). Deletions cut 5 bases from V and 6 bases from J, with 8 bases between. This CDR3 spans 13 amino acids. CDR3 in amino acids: CASSSVSNSPLHF. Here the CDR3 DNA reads TGTGCCAGTAGTTCGGTCTCTAATTCACCCCTCCACTTT.

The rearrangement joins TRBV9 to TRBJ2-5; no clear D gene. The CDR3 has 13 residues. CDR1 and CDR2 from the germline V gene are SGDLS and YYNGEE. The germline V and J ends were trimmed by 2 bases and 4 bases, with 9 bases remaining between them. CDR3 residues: CASSVTIGETQYF. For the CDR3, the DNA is TGTGCCAGCAGCGTTACTATCGGAGAGACCCAGTACTTC.

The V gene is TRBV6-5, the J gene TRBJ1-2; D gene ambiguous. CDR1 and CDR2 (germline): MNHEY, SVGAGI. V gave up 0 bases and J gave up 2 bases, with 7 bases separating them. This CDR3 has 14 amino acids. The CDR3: CASSYSAVNYGYTF. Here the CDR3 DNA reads TGTGCCAGCAGTTACTCGGCAGTAAACTATGGCTACACCTTC.

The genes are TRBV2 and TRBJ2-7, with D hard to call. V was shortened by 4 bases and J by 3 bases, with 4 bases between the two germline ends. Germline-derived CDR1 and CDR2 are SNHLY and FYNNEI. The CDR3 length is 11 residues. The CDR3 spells CASSGHYEQYF. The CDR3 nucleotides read TGTGCCAGCAGTGGGCACTACGAGCAGTACTTC. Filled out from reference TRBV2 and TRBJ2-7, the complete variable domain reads EPEVTQTPSHQVTQMGQEVILRCVPISNHLYFYWYRQILGQKVEFLVSFYNNEISEKSEIFDDQFSVERPDGSNFTLKIRSTKLEDSAMYFCASSGHYEQYFGPGTRLTVT.

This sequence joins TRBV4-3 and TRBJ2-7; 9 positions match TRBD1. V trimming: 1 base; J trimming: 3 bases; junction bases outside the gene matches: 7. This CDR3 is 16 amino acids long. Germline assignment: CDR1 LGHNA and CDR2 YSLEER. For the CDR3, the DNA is TGCGCCAGCAGCCAAGGTTCGACAGGGGGTAACTACGAGCAGTACTTC. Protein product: CASSQGSTGGNYEQYF.